Detailed here is one TCR beta chain. What this receptor recognizes is not known. Base quality data are lacking; no much larger clone is found one base away. Donors formed part of the validation cohort, which comprised 120 subjects and was distinct from the first cohort of fewer than 750 subjects. The data are from a study of cytomegalovirus exposure and HLA in healthy donors (dated by TCRdb to about 2017). In the study overall: According to a later analysis, the 110 or so validation repertoires were produced on the same platform as the 666 repertoires of the first cohort. The aim of the study was to test whether cataloging public T cell receptors could identify signatures of past pathogen exposure. In addition to the first cohort of 650 to 800 subjects, a separate validation cohort of about 120 different subjects was used. High-throughput TCR immunosequencing, statistical association of individual TCRs with disease status, and machine learning were combined to predict cytomegalovirus infection status.

The library was prepared using the immunoSEQ multiplex PCR assay. The source study handled its data this way. A statistical classification framework was built to diagnose cytomegalovirus status from the catalog of TCR beta chain sequences. Not all clones reach the TCRdb copy of this immuneACCESS table, which keeps in-frame sequences only. Checked studies attribute under half of the gap to unresolved V genes and leave the rest unexplained. V and J calls plus clone size are reproduced from that table; the DNA served to infer D and trimming. A total of more than 110,000 clones appear in this sample, about 86% of them only once. Less than 3.5% of the sample is taken by the ten largest. The paper as a whole reports these results and caveats: Most TCR sequences were observed very rarely across donors, whereas some public TCRs were present in many individuals. The study listed 170 or so TCR beta chains as associated with cytomegalovirus. The classifier was reported to diagnose cytomegalovirus status with high specificity and sensitivity in both the original cohort and the validation cohort. A later analysis lacked HLA typing for the validation cohort, so it scored co-occurrence in that cohort across all 110 or so repertoires. It was suggested by the authors that the approach could potentially be generalized to other disease states and immunological phenotypes. Of the cluster scores, roughly 95% were above 0 in a later analysis, which found that TCRs clustered in the first cohort also tended to co-occur in the 120 validation repertoires. A few of the identified cytomegalovirus-associated TCR beta chains were confirmed in vitro to be specific for cytomegalovirus antigens.

Unmatched junction bases come to 11, with V trimmed by 1 base and J by 4 bases. From its cysteine to its phenylalanine, the CDR3 spans 17 amino acids. The read is trimmed to its CDR3 DNA, 51 bases read in frame from base 1. For CDR1 and CDR2, the germline V gene lists SGHAT and FQNNGV. Rearrangement joined TRBV11-2 to TRBJ2-3; 7 central nucleotides agree with TRBD1. The receptor comes from a man aged 18 to 29 in good health and CMV-seronegative. Input material: PBMCs. In nucleotide form, the sequence is TGTGCCAGCAGCTTAGGGTTTGGGACAGCAATACCAGATACGCAGTATTTT. Its translation is CASSLGFGTAIPDTQYF. Extended through the reference TRBV11-2 and TRBJ2-3 proteins, this CDR3 yields the full variable domain: EAGVAQSPRYKIIEKRQSVAFWCNPISGHATLYWYQQILGQGPKLLIQFQNNGVVDDSQLPKDRFSAERLKGVDSTLKIQPAKLEDSAVYLCASSLGFGTAIPDTQYFGPGTRLTVL.